A selection of T cell receptor beta chains follows, all from one sample in a study of T-cell reconstitution after alpha-beta-depleted transplantation in children. TCRdb reprocessed the PCR reads with MiXCR, giving one entry per CDR3 protein. The sample has fewer than 400,000 distinct CDR3 sequences, approximately 23% seen once. This material consisted of PBMCs, mostly from graft donor cells, taken 180 days after TCRalphabeta/CD19-depleted stem cell transplant. The receptors stem from a male patient younger than 18 who had a stem cell transplant for acute lymphoblastic leukemia, so the T cells may come from the graft donor. The CDR3 runs from the conserved cysteine through the conserved F or W. A D gene is named only where the DNA matches it firmly. Size is omitted from some rows. Given values are once, few, many or a class for expanded clones.

V	D	J	size	CDR3	DNA
TRBV27	.	TRBJ2-7	.	CASSPQTGSYEQYF	TGTGCCAGCAGTCCCCAAACAGGGTCCTACGAGCAGTACTTC
TRBV20-1	.	TRBJ2-2	.	CSARAVASLFTGELFF	TGCAGTGCTAGAGCGGTGGCTAGCTTGTTCACCGGGGAGCTGTTTTTT
TRBV4-2	.	TRBJ1-3	few	CASSQEGVIGDTIYF	TGTGCCAGCAGCCAAGAGGGGGTCATTGGCGACACCATATATTTT
TRBV27	.	TRBJ2-7	.	CAGSLSTVYEQYF	TGTGCCGGCAGTTTATCGACAGTCTACGAGCAGTACTTC
TRBV7-9	TRBD2	TRBJ2-7	.	CVSSLARLAGGPQQYF	TGTGTCAGCAGCTTAGCGCGTCTAGCGGGAGGGCCTCAGCAGTACTTC
TRBV15	TRBD2	TRBJ2-7	few	CATSTGLFYEQYF	TGTGCCACCAGCACGGGACTATTTTACGAGCAGTACTTC
TRBV20-1	.	TRBJ2-7	few	CSAREWSRPLPYEQYF	TGCAGTGCTAGAGAATGGTCCAGGCCCCTTCCCTACGAGCAGTACTTC
TRBV12-3/TRBV12-4	.	TRBJ2-1	.	CASSFWQYRQFF	TGTGCCAGCAGTTTCTGGCAGTACAGGCAGTTCTTC
TRBV5-1	TRBD2	TRBJ2-7	.	CASRPGTSGYEQYF	TGCGCCAGCAGACCCGGGACTAGCGGATACGAGCAGTACTTC
TRBV5-1	.	TRBJ1-2	.	CASSPYAENYNYGYTF	TGCGCCAGCAGCCCCTACGCAGAAAACTATAACTATGGCTACACCTTC
TRBV20-1	.	TRBJ2-7	.	CSARKLGEQYF	TGCAGTGCTAGAAAGTTGGGCGAGCAGTACTTC
TRBV4-2	.	TRBJ2-7	.	CASSQDGTVSYEQYF	TGTGCCAGCAGCCAAGACGGGACTGTTTCCTACGAGCAGTACTTC
TRBV7-9	TRBD1	TRBJ1-2	.	CASSYRGNYGYTF	TGTGCCAGCAGCTACAGGGGTAACTATGGCTACACCTTC
TRBV24-1	TRBD2	TRBJ2-1	.	CATSSRGGSSYNEQFF	TGTGCCACCAGTTCAAGGGGCGGGAGTTCCTACAATGAGCAGTTCTTC
TRBV6-1	.	TRBJ2-3	few	CASSESYGTDTQYF	TGTGCCAGCAGTGAATCCTATGGCACAGATACGCAGTATTTT
TRBV20-1	.	TRBJ1-2	few	CSAKPSQASYGYTF	TGCAGTGCTAAACCGTCCCAAGCGAGCTATGGCTACACCTTC
TRBV5-1	.	TRBJ1-1	.	CASSLTGRTEAFF	TGCGCCAGCAGCTTGACAGGGCGCACTGAAGCTTTCTTT
TRBV5-4	TRBD1	TRBJ2-5	few	CASSPRGQGRRTQYF	TGTGCCAGCAGCCCACGAGGACAGGGGCGGCGGACCCAGTACTTC
TRBV7-9	TRBD1	TRBJ2-3	.	CASSSLDRGTTDTQYF	TGTGCCAGCAGCTCCCTAGACAGGGGAACCACAGATACGCAGTATTTT
TRBV21-1	.	TRBJ2-7	.	CAIPGQQSYEQYF	TGTGCCATTCCGGGACAGCAGTCCTACGAGCAGTACTTC